One and the same sample provided the 11 T cell receptor beta chains below, sequenced in a study of blood T cell repertoires in COVID-19. Sequenced by immunoSEQ multiplex PCR; TCRdb stores in-frame clones only, minus some. The sample lists approximately 260,000 clones; 80% to 90% were seen once. Sequencing was carried out using peripheral blood. The source of these receptors is a woman in her seventies with COVID-19, enrolled during active disease.

This rearrangement joins TRBV28 to TRBJ2-7; tentative D call: TRBD2 (6 bases). Trimming pared 5 bases from V and 4 bases from J, leaving 18 bases between. This CDR3 region has 15 residues. Germline CDR1 MDHEN, CDR2 SYDVKM. Written as DNA, the CDR3 is TGTGCCAGCAGTCCCACAGGAGGGAATTATTACGAGCAGTACTTC. Translated: CASSPTGGNYYEQYF.

The V gene is TRBV5-4, the J gene TRBJ2-2; 7 bases match TRBD1. Germline-derived CDR1 and CDR2 are SGHNT and YYREEE (reference sequence). Germline trimming cut 6 bases from V and 6 bases from J; bases unmatched to any gene: 11. This CDR3 comprises 15 residues. CDR3 coding DNA: TGTGCCAGCACCAAATTTGACAGGGCGGCCGGGGAGCTGTTTTTT. Its translation is CASTKFDRAAGELFF.

Only a few counts were recorded for this clone. The CDR3 loop reads CASSRGQANTEAFF. The CDR3, as DNA: TGCGCCAGCAGCCGCGGACAGGCGAACACTGAAGCTTTCTTT. The chain couples TRBV5-1 to TRBJ1-1; 7 bases are a match to TRBD1. With V trimmed by 4 bases and J by 1 base, 4 bases remained unmatched. CDR1 and CDR2 from the germline V gene are SGHRS and YFSETQ. There are 14 residues in the CDR3.

In regard to this clone: At one end the junction does not follow the germline gene, possibly because of a read error. This chain links TRBV7-7 with TRBJ1-4, with D unresolved. CDR3 length equals 14 residues. The germline CDR1 and CDR2 sequences are SSHAT and FNYEAQ (reference sequence). DNA for the CDR3: TGTGCTAGCAGCATAGGTCCCTCCAATGAAAAACTGTTTTTT. This translates into CASSIGPSNEKLFF.

V is TRBV28 and J is TRBJ1-2; D is unresolved. In germline, CDR1 is MDHEN, CDR2 SYDVKM. This CDR3 is built from 14 residues. V was shortened by 6 bases and J by 6 bases, with 17 bases between the two germline ends. Written as DNA, the CDR3 is TGTGCCAGCAGCTTCGTTTCGGTAGTGGATGGCTACACCTTC. Translating gives CASSFVSVVDGYTF.

In this sample, this clone turned up once. The chain recombines TRBV20-1 with TRBJ2-3, with 9 bases aligning to TRBD2. The CDR3 contains 16 residues. Germline lookup yields CDR1 DFQATT and CDR2 SNEGSKA (reference sequence). Unmatched junction bases numbered 9, after V lost 3 bases and J lost 2 bases. The DNA for the CDR3 is TGCAGTGCTAGTGTGACCCTAGCGGGAAACACAGATACGCAGTATTTT. Translated, it gives CSASVTLAGNTDTQYF.

The chain is built from TRBV27 and TRBJ2-2; TRBD2 aligns across 14 bases. The junction had 5 bases not matched to a gene; V was cut back by 3 bases and J by 5 bases. The CDR3 spans 17 residues. The germline V gene encodes CDR1 MNHEY and CDR2 SMNVEV (reference sequence). The DNA of the CDR3 is TGTGCCAGCAGTTTGGGGACTAGCGGGAGTAGGACCGGGGAGCTGTTTTTT. This encodes CASSLGTSGSRTGELFF.

The chain carries TRBV6-5 and TRBJ1-2; TRBD1 matches at 7 bases. The CDR3 runs 15 residues. J was trimmed by 2 bases and V by 6 bases; bases with no gene match: 9. Germline V gives CDR1 MNHEY, CDR2 SVGAGI. The CDR3 region is CASSRFDRANYGYTF. The CDR3 DNA is TGTGCCAGCAGCCGATTCGACAGGGCGAACTATGGCTACACCTTC.

The chain combines TRBV2 with TRBJ2-2; TRBD1 is a possible D gene (6 bases). The CDR3 is 14 residues long. Germline assignment: CDR1 SNHLY and CDR2 FYNNEI. V was cut by 5 bases and J by 4 bases, with 11 bases left in between. The CDR3 loop is CASSLQGSTGELFF. CDR3 in DNA: TGTGCCAGCAGTTTACAGGGATCCACCGGGGAGCTGTTTTTT.

This rearrangement joins TRBV19 to TRBJ1-2, with D possibly TRBD1 on 5 matching bases. Germline V CDR1 and CDR2: LNHDA, SQIVND (reference sequence). The V end lost 6 bases, the J end lost 5 bases, and 13 bases lay between the germline ends. This CDR3 has 13 amino acids. CDR3 sequence: CASREDAGYGYTF. Here the CDR3 DNA reads TGTGCCAGTAGGGAAGACGCAGGGTATGGCTACACCTTC.

In its sample, this clone was seen once. The chain has TRBV28 and TRBJ1-1; possibly TRBD1 for D (6 bases). The V end was cut by 5 bases, the J end by 6 bases, with 19 bases between. This CDR3 contains 15 residues. Germline CDR1 and CDR2: MDHEN and SYDVKM. The CDR3 is CASSPQGPMTAEAFF. The DNA of the CDR3 is TGTGCCAGCAGTCCGCAGGGGCCCATGACCGCTGAAGCTTTCTTT. Using reference TRBV28 and TRBJ1-1 for the parts outside the CDR3, the full variable domain is DVKVTQSSRYLVKRTGEKVFLECVQDMDHENMFWYRQDPGLGLRLIYFSYDVKMKEKGDIPEGYSVSREKKERFSLILESASTNQTSMYLCASSPQGPMTAEAFFGQGTRLTVV.